This TCR beta chain is from a study of T cells in women clearing cervical HPV infection. At the level of the study: Control women cleared a single incident HPV16 infection within 12 months. HLA type could not be excluded as a confounder.

Broader study findings: Cases carried less TRBV6-7 than controls: approximately 0.1% versus 0.16%.

This clone ranks as medium-sized in terms of frequency. Its antigen remains unknown. The read terminates 3 residues before the CDR3 end, so the remaining end is supplied by the germline J gene. Germline-derived CDR1 and CDR2 are GTSNPN and SVGIG (reference sequence). Trimming took 2 bases from V and 2 from J, leaving 6 bases between them. The CDR3 runs 12 residues. Average input was about 1.2 ug genomic DNA for immunoSEQ TCR beta CDR3 amplification. Using immunoSEQ multiplex PCR, the repertoire was profiled, and TCRdb retains in-frame clones only, with some absent. This sample's table has tens of thousands of clones.

What was sequenced was blood buffy coat. The clonotype was recovered from a woman aged 18-69 years with a cervical HPV16 infection that either progressed to CIN3+ or cleared (not recorded which). The chain is built from TRBV30 and TRBJ1-1, with no clear D. Partial CDR3 DNA: TGTGCCTGGAGTCAGGCTAACACTGAA. Translating gives CAWSQANTE. The CDR3 in its entirety is CAWSQANTEAFF.